This TCR beta chain was sequenced during a study of shared clonotypes between healthy human individuals. Study outcomes and limitations: Donors were few, which limited the genetic and exposure-history diversity represented. Clonotype sharing levels among donors were expected to vary with sequencing depth.

Sequencing used immunoSEQ multiplex PCR; TCRdb keeps in-frame clones, though not all of them. Here the sample spans more than 2 million clones, approximately 96% being singletons. V dropped 0 bases and J dropped 0 bases, with 3 bases sitting between them. Looked up from germline, CDR1 is SGHRS and CDR2 is YFSETQ. This CDR3 region has 13 residues. This clone was seen only a few times. No antigen is known for it. This sample also contains other DNA sequences that code for the same CDR3. This chain connects TRBV5-1 to TRBJ1-1; D gene unclear. Specimen: naive CD4+ T cells sorted from blood. Subset specified: CD45RA+ positively selected. This TCR was sampled from a man between 18 and 35 years old in good health. The CDR3 sequence: CASSLVLNTEAFF. The CDR3 nucleotides read TGCGCCAGCAGCTTGGTATTGAACACTGAAGCTTTCTTT.